The 27 T cell receptor beta chains given below trace back to one sample, sequenced in a study of early T cells in non-severe SARS-CoV-2 infection. TCRdb re-derived calls from the 5' RACE reads in MiXCR, one entry per CDR3 protein. In the table there are approximately 70,000 distinct CDR3 sequences, 10% of which are singletons. Sequencing was performed on whole blood, taken at baseline. The receptors come from an adult who was a healthcare worker with PCR-confirmed SARS-CoV-2 infection or an uninfected control (not recorded which).

The table lists this clonotype with many counts. The gene calls are TRBV7-3 and TRBJ1-6; 8 bases match TRBD1. Germline trimming cut 4 bases from V and 10 bases from J; bases unmatched to any gene: 6. The CDR3 has 14 amino acids. In germline, CDR1 is SGHTA, CDR2 FQGTGA. The CDR3 here is CASSSTGVRSPLHF. The CDR3 DNA reads as TGTGCCAGCAGCTCGACAGGGGTTAGATCACCCCTCCACTTT. Using reference TRBV7-3 and TRBJ1-6 for the parts outside the CDR3, the full variable domain is GAGVSQTPSNKVTEKGKYVELRCDPISGHTALYWYRQSLGQGPEFLIYFQGTGAADDSGLPNDRFFAVRPEGSVSTLKIQRTERGDSAVYLCASSSTGVRSPLHFGNGTRLTVT.

Concerning this clonotype: This CDR3 is missing its conserved last phenylalanine or tryptophan, likely due to a read error. The chain has TRBV4-3 and TRBJ2-3, with D perhaps TRBD1 or TRBD2 (5 bases each). V was cut by 0 bases and J by 2 bases, with 9 bases left in between. In germline, CDR1 is LGHNA, CDR2 YSLEER. The length of the CDR3 is 15 residues. The CDR3 sequence is CASSQERGTTDTQYS. The CDR3 DNA sequence: TGCGCCAGCAGCCAAGAACGGGGCACCACAGATACGCAGTATTCT.

This clonotype was recorded many times. J is TRBJ1-2 and V is TRBV11-2; 10 nucleotides match TRBD1. Germline-derived CDR1 and CDR2 are SGHAT and FQNNGV. The J segment lost 14 bases and the V segment lost 4 bases, leaving 7 bases of the junction unmatched. The CDR3 has 12 amino acids. The CDR3 coding sequence is TGTGCCAGCAGCTCCCGGGACAGGGGCCGGACCTTC. The encoded protein is CASSSRDRGRTF.

This clonotype has only a few counts. The genes are TRBV5-4 and TRBJ2-2; no firm D call. The CDR3 is made up of 16 amino acids. Germline CDR1 is SGHNT and CDR2 is YYREEE (reference sequence). V was pared by 2 bases and J by 2 bases, with 13 bases between. The CDR3 sequence: CASSLGNAANTGELFF. DNA for the CDR3: TGTGCCAGCAGCTTAGGAAACGCGGCAAACACCGGGGAGCTGTTTTTT.

Of note for this clonotype: Possible read error: a much larger clone is one base away. The V and J genes are TRBV20-1 and TRBJ2-4; D is perhaps TRBD1 or TRBD2 (5 bases each). Germline CDR1 reads DFQATT; CDR2 reads SNEGSKA (reference sequence). V lost 6 bases to trimming and J lost 3 bases, with 12 bases between them. This CDR3 spans 13 amino acids. The CDR3 nucleotides read TGCAGTGCCTTGACAGACTACAAAAACATTCAGTACTTC. Encoded protein: CSALTDYKNIQYF.

This clonotype was recorded a few times. The chain has TRBV27 and TRBJ2-7, with D tentatively TRBD2 (5 bases). CDR1 is MNHEY, CDR2 SMNVEV, per germline (reference sequence). V was shortened by 5 bases and J by 3 bases, with 14 bases between the two germline ends. There are 14 residues in the CDR3. CDR3 protein: CASSRTGIHYEQYF. CDR3 DNA sequence: TGTGCCAGCAGTCGGACTGGGATCCACTACGAGCAGTACTTC.

In its sample, this clonotype was seen a few times. The chain links TRBV4-2 to TRBJ1-1, with D perhaps matching TRBD1 (5 bases). The CDR3 is 14 amino acids. Trimming pared 4 bases from V and 4 bases from J, leaving 13 bases between. Germline CDR1 reads LGHNA; CDR2 reads YNFKEQ. The CDR3 bases are TGTGCCAGCAGCCCGGGGATACAGGTCACTGAAGCTTTCTTT. It specifies CASSPGIQVTEAFF.

This clonotype has just a few counts. This chain links TRBV3-1 with TRBJ2-7, with no clear D. Trimming shortened V by 1 base and J by 2 bases, and 9 bases separated the two germline ends. There are 14 residues in the CDR3. Germline loops: CDR1 LGHDT, CDR2 YNNKEL (reference sequence). CDR3 DNA sequence: TGTGCCAGCAGCCAAGGCGGCCTGACCTACGAGCAGTACTTC. Amino acid sequence: CASSQGGLTYEQYF.

The chain joins TRBV25-1 to TRBJ2-2, with a weak D call TRBD2 (5 bases). The CDR3 is made up of 14 amino acids. Germline CDR1 is MGHDK and CDR2 is SYGVNS. V dropped 6 bases and J dropped 6 bases, with 14 bases sitting between them. CDR3 nucleotides: TGTGCCAGCAGGGCAACCGGGGATCCCGGGGAGCTGTTTTTT. Translation gives CASRATGDPGELFF.

This clonotype was seen more than once but under ten times. The chain's CDR3 is CAWSGDRGRNEKLFF. DNA for the CDR3: TGTGCCTGGAGCGGGGACAGGGGGCGGAATGAAAAACTGTTTTTT. The chain employs TRBV30 and TRBJ1-4, with 12 bases matching TRBD1. The germline V gene encodes CDR1 GTSNPN and CDR2 SVGIG (reference sequence). V was pared by 3 bases and J by 5 bases, with 4 bases of the junction left unmatched. The CDR3 sequence is 15 residues long.

The rearrangement uses TRBV20-1 and TRBJ2-7, with D perhaps matching TRBD1 or TRBD2 (5 bases each). V was pared by 3 bases and J by 0 bases, with 12 bases between. CDR1 is DFQATT and CDR2 is SNEGSKA in the germline V gene (reference sequence). CDR3 size: 14 residues. This CDR3 reads CSARGVQASYEQYF. For the CDR3, the DNA is TGCAGTGCTAGGGGGGTTCAGGCCTCCTACGAGCAGTACTTC.

The table lists this clonotype with a few counts. This chain joins TRBV6-2 or TRBV6-3 and TRBJ1-6; a possible D gene is TRBD1 (5 bases). Trimming removed 3 bases from V and 2 bases from J, with 20 bases in between. There are 19 residues in the CDR3. The germline gives CDR1 MNHEY, CDR2 SVGEGT. As DNA, the CDR3 is TGTGCCAGCAGTTATGGAGGGCAGGGCCGATCCGCCTATAATTCACCCCTCCACTTT. The encoded protein is CASSYGGQGRSAYNSPLHF.

This clonotype was recorded a few times. This chain joins TRBV12-3 or TRBV12-4 and TRBJ2-2; maybe TRBD2 (6 bases). V was trimmed by 7 bases and J by 7 bases, leaving 13 bases between them. This CDR3 is built from 13 residues. The CDR3 here is CASIGSGRGELFF. Written as DNA, the CDR3 is TGTGCCAGCATCGGTAGCGGACGCGGGGAGCTGTTTTTT.

This clonotype has a count of ten or more. In DNA, the CDR3 is TGTGCCAGCAGCCAAGATTCGGACAATGAGCAGTTCTTC. The encoded protein is CASSQDSDNEQFF. The chain recombines TRBV3-1 with TRBJ2-1; D is unclear. The CDR3 covers 13 residues. The V end lost 0 bases, the J end lost 5 bases, and 5 bases lay between the germline ends. The germline gives CDR1 LGHDT, CDR2 YNNKEL (reference sequence).

This clonotype was seen at least ten times. The chain employs TRBV12-3 or TRBV12-4 and TRBJ2-5, with 7 bases identical to TRBD1. The CDR3 runs 15 residues. V shed 4 bases, J shed 1 base, and the junction held 6 bases outside the gene matches. The CDR3 here is CASSSPHRGQETQYF. In DNA, the CDR3 is TGTGCCAGCAGTTCCCCCCACAGGGGCCAAGAGACCCAGTACTTC.

This clonotype has only a few counts. The V call is TRBV11-2, the J call TRBJ1-1, with a weak D call TRBD1 (6 bases). The germline CDR1 and CDR2 sequences are SGHAT and FQNNGV. The length of the CDR3 is 16 residues. Trimming stripped 5 bases from V and 1 base from J, with 17 bases between. The CDR3 DNA reads as TGTGCCAGCAGCCCCCACGGTGGACAGACGAACACTGAAGCTTTCTTT. Its translation is CASSPHGGQTNTEAFF.

This clonotype was counted between two and nine times. The rearrangement links TRBV20-1 to TRBJ1-5; no definite D call. The CDR3 extends over 13 amino acids. CDR1 and CDR2 from the germline V gene are DFQATT and SNEGSKA (reference sequence). Trimming shortened V by 3 bases and J by 1 base, and 7 bases separated the two germline ends. CDR3 residues: CSARGRSNQPQHF. CDR3 sequence (DNA): TGCAGTGCTAGGGGTAGGAGCAATCAGCCCCAGCATTTT.

Concerning this clonotype: At one end, the junction sequence differs from germline, possibly due to a read error. The rearrangement uses TRBV6-1 and TRBJ1-6; D not resolved. Per the germline V gene, CDR1 is MNHNS and CDR2 is SASEGT. CDR3 length equals 11 residues. The CDR3: CASSAESPLHF. CDR3 nucleotides: TGTGCCAGCAGCGCTGAATCACCCCTCCATTTT.

This clonotype was found a few times. V and J are TRBV29-1 and TRBJ2-2; a possible D gene is TRBD1 (6 bases). The V gene's germline CDR1 is SQVTM and CDR2 ANQGSEA. Between the trimmed V and J ends, which lost 7 bases and 0 bases, there was a span of 12 bases. The CDR3 is 14 residues long. CDR3 in amino acids: CSGGTPANTGELFF. In nucleotides, the CDR3 is TGCAGCGGAGGGACACCCGCGAACACCGGGGAGCTGTTTTTT.

This sequence joins TRBV28 and TRBJ2-2; 11 bases line up with TRBD1. Unmatched junction bases numbered 6, after V lost 10 bases and J lost 5 bases. From germline, CDR1 is MDHEN and CDR2 SYDVKM. CDR3 length: 14 residues. DNA of the CDR3: TGTGCCACGGCCGGGACAGGGGGTACCGGGGAGCTGTTTTTT. Protein: CATAGTGGTGELFF. Together with reference TRBV28 and TRBJ2-2, the CDR3 gives the full variable domain: DVKVTQSSRYLVKRTGEKVFLECVQDMDHENMFWYRQDPGLGLRLIYFSYDVKMKEKGDIPEGYSVSREKKERFSLILESASTNQTSMYLCATAGTGGTGELFFGEGSRLTVL.

There are a few counts of this clonotype. The chain has TRBV7-8 and TRBJ2-3; tentatively, D is TRBD2 (5 bases). The CDR3 totals 11 residues. With 7 bases removed from V and 6 bases from J, the gap between germline ends came to 8 bases. Germline loops: CDR1 SGHVS, CDR2 FQNEAQ. CDR3 sequence: CASTRGDTQYF. CDR3 in DNA: TGTGCCAGCACCCGAGGGGATACGCAGTATTTT.

V gene TRBV24-1 combines with J gene TRBJ2-5; D is possibly TRBD1 (6 bases). The CDR3 spans 16 residues. V lost 1 base, J lost 5 bases, and 16 bases lay in between. The germline gives CDR1 KGHDR, CDR2 SFDVKD. For the CDR3, the DNA is TGTGCCACCAGTGATTTTCAGGGGCCCGGCAGGGAGACCCAGTACTTC. This translates into CATSDFQGPGRETQYF.

This sequence joins TRBV20-1 and TRBJ2-7, with 11 bases aligning to TRBD1. CDR3 size: 14 residues. V was pared by 8 bases and J by 5 bases, with 11 bases of the junction left unmatched. CDR1 is DFQATT, CDR2 SNEGSKA, per germline (reference sequence). The CDR3 reads CSFPLTGQGDEQYF. The CDR3 nucleotides read TGCAGTTTCCCTCTGACGGGACAGGGGGACGAGCAGTACTTC.

This chain connects TRBV20-1 to TRBJ2-1; D is perhaps TRBD2 (5 bases). The CDR3 is 14 residues long. V lost 5 bases, J lost 5 bases, and 16 bases lay in between. Germline CDR1 reads DFQATT; CDR2 reads SNEGSKA (reference sequence). The CDR3 nucleotides are TGCAGTGCTCCGCGGGTGCTACTAAACAATGAGCAGTTCTTC. Translated: CSAPRVLLNNEQFF.

This clonotype has a handful of counts. The chain carries TRBV20-1 and TRBJ2-7; TRBD2 agrees at 12 bases. The CDR3 loop spans 13 amino acids. V trimming: 5 bases; J trimming: 3 bases; junction bases outside the gene matches: 2. Germline V gene lookup returns CDR1 DFQATT and CDR2 SNEGSKA (reference sequence). CDR3 sequence: CSAPTSGGYEQYF. In DNA, the CDR3 is TGCAGTGCTCCGACTAGCGGGGGCTACGAGCAGTACTTC.

This clonotype came up many times. The J gene is TRBJ2-1, the V gene TRBV7-6; 7 bases line up with TRBD1. The J segment lost 8 bases and the V segment lost 0 bases, leaving 10 bases of the junction unmatched. The CDR3 loop spans 16 amino acids. From germline, CDR1 is SGHVS and CDR2 FNYEAQ. The CDR3 DNA sequence: TGTGCCAGCAGCTTAGCGGTAACAGGGGAACGATATGAGCAGTTCTTC. Protein sequence: CASSLAVTGERYEQFF.

The gene calls are TRBV20-1 and TRBJ1-2, with D possibly TRBD1 on 6 matching bases. Germline loops: CDR1 DFQATT, CDR2 SNEGSKA (reference sequence). The CDR3 is made up of 13 amino acids. The V end lost 4 bases, the J end lost 8 bases, and 17 bases lay between the germline ends. The CDR3 DNA is TGCAGTGCTACCCCGGGACACCCCTCGGGCTACACCTTC. It translates to CSATPGHPSGYTF.